The 22 T cell receptor beta chains presented below share a single source sample, sequenced in a study of blood T cell repertoires in COVID-19 (dated by TCRdb to 2018 to 2021). The library was generated by the immunoSEQ multiplex PCR assay. The source is immuneACCESS, and TCRdb retained only in-frame sequences with V and J called. Part of the clones is not carried over; for the studies checked, unresolved V genes explain less than half of this, and the remainder is unexplained. The sample records roughly 570,000 clones, 85% to 90% of which are singletons. Clones ranked in the top ten supply 7.5% to 9% of the sample. The material sequenced was peripheral blood. The source of these receptors is a woman in her 50s with COVID-19, enrolled during active disease.

The chain links TRBV5-4 to TRBJ2-2; 11 bases agree with TRBD1. After removal of 4 bases from V and 4 bases from J, the junction contained 6 bases not matched to a gene. Germline V CDR1 and CDR2: SGHNT, YYREEE (reference sequence). The CDR3 is 16 amino acids. This CDR3 is CASSQGQGGSTGELFF. In DNA, the CDR3 is TGTGCCAGCAGCCAGGGACAGGGGGGAAGCACCGGGGAGCTGTTTTTT. The whole variable domain, remainder taken from reference TRBV5-4 and TRBJ2-2, is ETGVTQSPTHLIKTRGQQVTLRCSSQSGHNTVSWYQQALGQGPQFIFQYYREEENGRGNFPPRFSGLQFPNYSSELNVNALELDDSALYLCASSQGQGGSTGELFFGEGSRLTVL.

The chain employs TRBV5-1 and TRBJ1-6; D may be TRBD1 (6 bases). V was pared by 0 bases and J by 2 bases, with 12 bases between. Germline values: CDR1 SGHRS, CDR2 YFSETQ. The CDR3 runs 17 residues. The CDR3 DNA reads TGCGCCAGCAGCTTGGCCGGGACACAGACCTATAATTCACCCCTCCACTTT. It codes for CASSLAGTQTYNSPLHF.

The J gene is TRBJ1-1, the V gene TRBV18; TRBD1 is a possible D gene (6 bases). The V gene lost 6 bases and the J gene lost 4 bases, with 24 bases spanning the gap. CDR3 length equals 17 residues. The germline V gene encodes CDR1 KGHSH and CDR2 LQKENI. This chain's CDR3 is CASSPGTWRGGGTEAFF. The CDR3 region has the DNA TGTGCCAGCTCCCCGGGGACATGGAGGGGAGGGGGCACTGAAGCTTTCTTT.

The V gene is TRBV6-1, the J gene TRBJ1-5, with 9 bases matching TRBD1. The CDR3 sequence is 16 residues long. The V gene's germline CDR1 is MNHNS and CDR2 SASEGT. The V and J ends lost 4 bases and 4 bases, in that order; junction bases with no gene match: 8. The CDR3, as DNA: TGTGCCAGCAGTGTAACCTCCGGGACAGGGAATCAGCCCCAGCATTTT. It translates to CASSVTSGTGNQPQHF.

Comment on this clone: The same CDR3 also results from other DNA sequences found in this sample. The rearrangement joins TRBV27 to TRBJ2-7; D is ambiguous. Trimming cost V 8 bases and J 3 bases, with 8 bases left between them. Germline V lookup: CDR1 MNHEY, CDR2 SMNVEV (reference sequence). CDR3 length equals 11 residues. The CDR3 DNA reads as TGTGCCAGCCGTGGCGGCTACGAGCAGTACTTC. Amino acids: CASRGGYEQYF.

Here the CDR3 reads CASSVGPGQIDYGYTF. For the CDR3, the DNA is TGTGCCAGCAGCGTGGGCCCGGGACAGATAGACTATGGCTACACCTTC. V gene TRBV9 combines with J gene TRBJ1-2, with TRBD1 matching 7 bases. Germline CDR1 is SGDLS and CDR2 is YYNGEE. The CDR3 loop spans 16 amino acids. J was trimmed by 3 bases and V by 2 bases; bases with no gene match: 10.

This clone has just a few counts. The J gene is TRBJ2-3, the V gene TRBV9; maybe TRBD1 (5 bases). The CDR3 extends over 14 amino acids. The germline V gene encodes CDR1 SGDLS and CDR2 YYNGEE. V lost 3 bases and J 5 bases, leaving 13 bases between the germline ends. CDR3 DNA sequence: TGTGCCAGCAGCGCAGGGTTTGTTAAAGATACGCAGTATTTT. Its translation: CASSAGFVKDTQYF. The full variable domain, completed using reference TRBV9 and TRBJ2-3, is DSGVTQTPKHLITATGQRVTLRCSPRSGDLSVYWYQQSLDQGLQFLIQYYNGEERAKGNILERFSAQQFPDLHSELNLSSLELGDSALYFCASSAGFVKDTQYFGPGTRLTVL.

J is TRBJ1-1 and V is TRBV5-1, with 9 positions matching TRBD1. Germline lookup yields CDR1 SGHRS and CDR2 YFSETQ. The CDR3 loop spans 17 amino acids. Unmatched junction bases numbered 12, after V lost 4 bases and J lost 2 bases. DNA of the CDR3: TGCGCCAGCAGCCTGGGATGGGACAGGGTTTTTAACACTGAAGCTTTCTTT. Amino acids: CASSLGWDRVFNTEAFF.

This clone appeared a few times. The gene calls are TRBV5-4 and TRBJ2-1, with D possibly matching TRBD2 (7 bases). V was cut by 7 bases and J by 3 bases, with 14 bases left in between. CDR1 is SGHNT, CDR2 YYREEE, per germline (reference sequence). The CDR3 is made up of 14 amino acids. The CDR3 DNA reads TGTGCCAGCGGAGAGGGGGGGAACTACAATGAGCAGTTCTTC. Translated, it gives CASGEGGNYNEQFF.

This clone was counted between two and nine times. The chain combines TRBV4-1 with TRBJ2-7, with D possibly TRBD1 on 6 matching bases. With 2 bases removed from V and 1 base from J, the gap between germline ends came to 6 bases. The length of the CDR3 is 13 residues. CDR1 and CDR2 (germline): MGHRA, YSYEKL. This CDR3 reads CASSQQGSYEQYF. The CDR3, as DNA: TGCGCCAGCAGCCAACAGGGGTCCTACGAGCAGTACTTC.

The V and J genes are TRBV6-5 and TRBJ1-1; no clear D. V was pared by 5 bases and J by 1 base, with 11 bases between. In germline, CDR1 is MNHEY, CDR2 SVGAGI. CDR3 length: 14 residues. CDR3 bases: TGTGCCAGCAGTCCTCCACGGGGGAACACTGAAGCTTTCTTT. As protein: CASSPPRGNTEAFF.

CDR3 region: CASSESTRGPETAAGEQYF. The DNA of the CDR3 is TGCGCCAGCAGTGAGTCGACGCGGGGGCCCGAAACGGCCGCCGGCGAGCAGTACTTC. The rearrangement joins TRBV10-2 to TRBJ2-7, with a weak D call TRBD2 (7 bases). V was clipped by 0 bases and J by 6 bases, with 27 bases between them. The CDR3 runs 19 residues. Germline CDR1 is WSHSY and CDR2 is SAAADI.

The genes are TRBV5-1 and TRBJ1-1; TRBD1 matches 8 bases. CDR1 and CDR2 from the germline V gene are SGHRS and YFSETQ. V lost 6 bases, J lost 5 bases, and 9 bases stayed unmatched. This CDR3 is 14 amino acids long. The CDR3 sequence: CASTTLTGVTEAFF. The CDR3 DNA is TGCGCCAGCACCACACTGACAGGGGTAACTGAAGCTTTCTTT.

The rearrangement joins TRBV10-3 to TRBJ1-2; weak D call: TRBD1 (5 bases). Germline V gene sequence: CDR1 ENHRY, CDR2 SYGVKD. V lost 8 bases and J lost 3, with 13 bases in between. CDR3 length: 13 residues. CDR3 in DNA: TGTGCCATCGGCACGGACATTTACTATGGCTACACCTTC. The encoded protein is CAIGTDIYYGYTF.

This clone was recorded only once. The chain uses TRBV6-4 and TRBJ1-1; 7 bases map to TRBD1. Germline CDR1 is MRHNA and CDR2 is SNTAGT. The ends lost 2 bases at V and 5 bases at J; junction bases unmatched: 2. CDR3 length: 13 amino acids. CDR3 region: CASSDQGGTEAFF. CDR3 nucleotide sequence: TGTGCCAGCAGTGACCAGGGGGGAACTGAAGCTTTCTTT.

The V call is TRBV5-6, the J call TRBJ1-1; a possible D gene is TRBD1 (5 bases). Germline CDR1 reads SGHDT; CDR2 reads YYEEEE. The length of the CDR3 is 12 residues. With 2 bases removed from V and 7 bases from J, the gap between germline ends came to 9 bases. As DNA, the CDR3 is TGTGCCAGCAGCTTCACGACAGATGAAGCTTTCTTT. Translated, it gives CASSFTTDEAFF.

The chain uses TRBV11-2 and TRBJ2-1, with D maybe TRBD1 (6 bases). The CDR3 runs to 12 residues. V gave up 4 bases and J gave up 8 bases, with 9 bases separating them. In germline, CDR1 is SGHAT, CDR2 FQNNGV. The CDR3 sequence is CASSSQGYEQFF. The CDR3 nucleotides are TGTGCCAGCAGCTCACAGGGATATGAGCAGTTCTTC.

As regards this clone: This same CDR3 is encoded by further DNA sequences in the sample. The rearrangement uses TRBV18 and TRBJ2-1, with a tentative D call TRBD2 (5 bases). V lost 2 bases to trimming and J lost 5 bases, with 7 bases between them. The CDR3 runs to 13 residues. CDR1 is KGHSH, CDR2 LQKENI, per germline. The CDR3 spells CASSPGLNNEQFF. The CDR3 DNA reads TGTGCCAGCTCACCAGGACTGAACAATGAGCAGTTCTTC.

This chain connects TRBV6-1 to TRBJ1-6; TRBD1 agrees at 8 bases. The trim removed 1 base at V and 7 bases at J, leaving 0 bases unmatched. CDR1 is MNHNS and CDR2 is SASEGT in the germline V gene. CDR3 length equals 14 residues. The CDR3 sequence is CASSEGTGNSPLHF. CDR3 DNA sequence: TGTGCCAGCAGTGAAGGGACAGGGAATTCACCCCTCCACTTT.

CDR3 residues: CASSQLASGGHTGELFF. CDR3 nucleotide sequence: TGTGCCAGCAGCCAACTTGCTAGCGGGGGCCATACCGGGGAGCTGTTTTTT. J is TRBJ2-2 and V is TRBV3-1 (or the pseudogene TRBV3-2); TRBD2 aligns across 10 bases. The CDR3 has 17 residues. V dropped 2 bases and J dropped 5; count of bases not matched to a gene: 8. CDR1 and CDR2 from the germline V gene are LGHDT and YNNKEL (reference sequence).

This rearrangement joins TRBV27 to TRBJ2-5; 10 bases fit TRBD2. The CDR3 is 14 amino acids. Germline V CDR1 and CDR2: MNHEY, SMNVEV (reference sequence). V shed 2 bases, J shed 8 bases, and the junction held 5 bases outside the gene matches. CDR3 protein: CASSLDSSGGTQYF. The CDR3 region has the DNA TGTGCCAGCAGTTTAGATTCTAGCGGGGGAACCCAGTACTTC.

V is TRBV15 and J is TRBJ2-7; D is unresolved. The CDR3 contains 17 residues. Looked up from germline, CDR1 is LNHNV and CDR2 is YYDKDF (reference sequence). Trimming took 0 bases from V and 0 from J, leaving 15 bases between them. CDR3 nucleotide sequence: TGTGCCACCAGCAGAGATTTGTTCGTACCGAGCTCCTACGAGCAGTACTTC. This sequence encodes CATSRDLFVPSSYEQYF.